This T cell receptor (beta chain) was observed in a study of T cells after yellow fever vaccination. Study details: Those fractions that held only low numbers of cells were prepared using the SMART-Seq v4 Ultra Low Input RNA kit. Whole-study results and caveats: CD4 and CD8 compartments shared a small share of clonotypes, likely from convergent recombination. Clones that expanded after primary vaccination mostly reappeared after the booster (roughly 95% CD4, 70% to 90% CD8).

This clonotype was picked up many times. Its antigen remains unknown. The ends were cut back, 3 bases at V and 4 bases at J, with 15 bases in the middle. CDR3 length: 15 amino acids. Germline CDR1 and CDR2: LNHDA and SQIVND (reference sequence). Via MiXCR, TCRdb re-called the 5' RACE reads, giving one row per CDR3 protein. The top ten hold 23% of the sample, which has hundreds of thousands of distinct CDR3 sequences, more than 3% seen once. This sequence originates from a man between 18 and 29 years old who received the YFV17D yellow fever vaccine. This chain links TRBV19 with TRBJ1-1; D is unresolved. The sequencing here drew on PBMCs, taken on the day of the yellow fever booster vaccination. The CDR3 loop reads CASSILPGGSTEAFF. The CDR3 DNA sequence: TGTGCCAGTAGTATCCTCCCAGGCGGGAGCACTGAAGCTTTCTTT.